This note documents a single TCR beta chain sequence. The sample originates from a study of technical replicates of blood from a handful of donors. Trimming took 1 base from V and 2 from J, leaving 10 bases between them. This CDR3 spans 14 amino acids. The germline gives CDR1 SGHDT, CDR2 YYEEEE. Here immunoSEQ multiplex PCR was the method, and the copy in TCRdb shows in-frame clones only, minus some. The sample consists of 80,000 to 100,000 clones, roughly 96% of them appearing once. The sample comprised T cells isolated from PBMCs. The V gene is TRBV5-6, the J gene TRBJ2-7, with D possibly matching TRBD2 (5 bases). The TCR was taken from a human donor in good health. CDR3: CASSLQRLPYEQYF. In nucleotides, the CDR3 is TGTGCCAGCAGCTTGCAGCGGCTACCCTACGAGCAGTACTTC.